The 32 T cell receptor beta chains listed next were all sequenced from one sample in a study of OX40 agonist ivuxolimab in advanced cancers. Assay used: immunoSEQ multiplex PCR; TCRdb lists only in-frame clones, some missing. The table shows approximately 68,000 clones, with roughly 90% occurring only once. This specimen was CD4+ or CD8+ T cells sorted from blood, taken in a trial of the OX40 agonist ivuxolimab. Receptor source: an adult with an advanced solid tumor such as melanoma, head and neck, liver or kidney cancer.

This sequence joins TRBV7-8 and TRBJ1-1; D remains ambiguous. This CDR3 has 13 amino acids. Deletions cut 1 base from V and 7 bases from J, with 10 bases between. The germline gives CDR1 SGHVS, CDR2 FQNEAQ. CDR3 in DNA: TGTGCCAGCAGCTTAGGCGCTCTGGGTGAAGCTTTCTTT. Protein product: CASSLGALGEAFF. Variable domain in full (rest from reference TRBV7-8 and TRBJ1-1): GAGVSQSPRYKVAKRGQDVALRCDPISGHVSLFWYQQALGQGPEFLTYFQNEAQLDKSGLPSDRFFAERPEGSVSTLKIQRTQQEDSAVYLCASSLGALGEAFFGQGTRLTVV.

V gene TRBV15 combines with J gene TRBJ1-5; 11 positions match TRBD1. From germline, CDR1 is LNHNV and CDR2 YYDKDF (reference sequence). V lost 0 bases, J lost 6 bases, and 7 bases stayed unmatched. CDR3 size: 17 residues. The CDR3 coding sequence is TGTGCCACCAGCAGAGATCTAGGACAGGGGGCTGCTCAGCCCCAGCATTTT. It is translated as CATSRDLGQGAAQPQHF.

This rearrangement joins TRBV11-2 to TRBJ2-5; TRBD1 agrees at 7 bases. CDR3 length: 15 residues. Germline values: CDR1 SGHAT, CDR2 FQNNGV. With V trimmed by 4 bases and J by 2 bases, 7 bases remained unmatched. CDR3 amino acids: CASSSTGFGQETQYF. The CDR3, as DNA: TGTGCCAGCAGCTCGACAGGGTTTGGTCAAGAGACCCAGTACTTC. Supplemented by reference TRBV11-2 and TRBJ2-5, the full variable domain reads EAGVAQSPRYKIIEKRQSVAFWCNPISGHATLYWYQQILGQGPKLLIQFQNNGVVDDSQLPKDRFSAERLKGVDSTLKIQPAKLEDSAVYLCASSSTGFGQETQYFGPGTRLLVL.

The chain uses TRBV4-2 and TRBJ1-5, with D maybe TRBD1 (6 bases). Trimming shortened V by 0 bases and J by 2 bases, and 11 bases separated the two germline ends. This CDR3 contains 16 residues. In germline, CDR1 is LGHNA, CDR2 YNFKEQ. The chain's CDR3 is CASSQDNYRGNQPQHF. For the CDR3, the DNA is TGTGCCAGCAGCCAAGATAATTACAGGGGCAATCAGCCCCAGCATTTT.

The genes are TRBV11-1 and TRBJ2-5; D ambiguous. V lost 3 bases and J lost 4, with 6 bases in between. The CDR3 spans 12 residues. Germline assignment: CDR1 SGHAT and CDR2 FQDESV (reference sequence). The CDR3: CASSFYVETQYF. The CDR3 coding sequence is TGTGCCAGCAGCTTTTACGTAGAGACCCAGTACTTC.

The V and J genes are TRBV9 and TRBJ1-6; D unclear. The CDR3 consists of 17 residues. The V and J ends lost 8 bases and 0 bases respectively, with 18 bases between them. Per the germline V gene, CDR1 is SGDLS and CDR2 is YYNGEE. DNA of the CDR3: TGTGCCAGACCGGGCCGTAGGCTTAGCTCCTATAATTCACCCCTCCACTTT. Translation: CARPGRRLSSYNSPLHF.

The V and J genes are TRBV7-6 and TRBJ2-7; D could derive from TRBD1 or TRBD2 (7 bases each). Trimming removed 5 bases at V and 2 bases at J, with 10 bases between. The CDR3 runs to 13 residues. From germline, CDR1 is SGHVS and CDR2 FNYEAQ. This CDR3 is CASSPGGAYEQYF. The CDR3 nucleotides read TGTGCCAGCAGCCCAGGGGGGGCCTACGAGCAGTACTTC.

The rearrangement uses TRBV5-4 and TRBJ1-1; TRBD1 matches 10 bases. The germline V gene has CDR1 SGHNT and CDR2 YYREEE (reference sequence). This CDR3 is built from 14 residues. The J segment lost 9 bases and the V segment lost 0 bases, leaving 5 bases of the junction unmatched. The CDR3 DNA reads as TGTGCCAGCAGCTTGGGAGACAGGGGGCTCCAAGCTTTCTTT. Translated, it gives CASSLGDRGLQAFF.

The rearrangement joins TRBV5-1 to TRBJ2-1, with 12 bases lining up with TRBD2. The CDR3 contains 18 residues. With 0 bases clipped from V and 5 bases from J, the junction kept 9 bases outside the gene matches. Germline values: CDR1 SGHRS, CDR2 YFSETQ. This CDR3 reads CASSLAFLAGGPNNEQFF. The CDR3 DNA follows: TGCGCCAGCAGCTTGGCTTTCCTAGCGGGGGGGCCCAACAATGAGCAGTTCTTC.

The V call is TRBV6-5, the J call TRBJ1-5, with 8 positions matching TRBD1. From germline, CDR1 is MNHEY and CDR2 SVGAGI. The CDR3 is 14 amino acids. V gave up 4 bases and J gave up 6 bases; unmatched junction bases: 5. The CDR3 bases are TGTGCCAGCAGTTCGGACAGGGTACTTCAGCCCCAGCATTTT. It specifies CASSSDRVLQPQHF.

The chain recombines TRBV5-4 with TRBJ2-7; D unclear. Germline CDR1 reads SGHNT; CDR2 reads YYREEE (reference sequence). The V gene lost 4 bases and the J gene lost 4 bases, with 6 bases spanning the gap. This CDR3 region has 11 residues. DNA for the CDR3: TGTGCCAGCAGCAACGGGTACGAGCAGTACTTC. Amino acids: CASSNGYEQYF.

This rearrangement joins TRBV11-2 to TRBJ2-5, with D possibly TRBD1 on 5 matching bases. This CDR3 is 15 amino acids long. Trimming took 2 bases from V and 5 from J, leaving 15 bases between them. Germline lookup yields CDR1 SGHAT and CDR2 FQNNGV. The CDR3 region is CASSLFTQGLETQYF. For the CDR3, the DNA is TGTGCCAGCAGCTTATTCACTCAGGGTCTGGAGACCCAGTACTTC.

CDR3 residues: CASSEGTSGGALYNEQFF. The CDR3 nucleotides read TGTGCCAGCAGTGAAGGGACTAGCGGGGGGGCCTTGTATAATGAGCAGTTCTTC. V gene TRBV2 combines with J gene TRBJ2-1, with 15 bases matching TRBD2. The CDR3 is 18 amino acids. The trim removed 1 base at V and 7 bases at J, leaving 8 bases unmatched. CDR1 SNHLY and CDR2 FYNNEI come from the germline V gene.

The V gene is TRBV19, the J gene TRBJ2-2, with D hard to call. V gave up 6 bases and J gave up 6 bases, with 14 bases separating them. The germline gives CDR1 LNHDA, CDR2 SQIVND (reference sequence). CDR3 size: 14 residues. The CDR3 reads CASSPGDGSGELFF. The CDR3 bases are TGTGCCAGTAGCCCTGGGGATGGATCCGGGGAGCTGTTTTTT.

This clone appeared a single time. The chain recombines TRBV4-2 with TRBJ2-7; weak D call: TRBD2 (6 bases). The CDR3 covers 13 residues. Trimming cost V 5 bases and J 2 bases, with 10 bases left between them. From germline, CDR1 is LGHNA and CDR2 YNFKEQ. The CDR3 DNA reads TGTGCCAGCAGCGCCGGGGGAACCTACGAGCAGTACTTC. Its protein product is CASSAGGTYEQYF.

This clone was seen just once. The chain is built from TRBV7-8 and TRBJ1-5; TRBD1 is a possible D gene (5 bases). The CDR3 consists of 17 residues. Germline V gives CDR1 SGHVS, CDR2 FQNEAQ. Between the trimmed V and J ends, which lost 1 base and 0 bases, there was a span of 13 bases. CDR3 residues: CASSLGIGDYSNQPQHF. The CDR3 DNA follows: TGTGCCAGCAGCTTAGGAATCGGGGACTATAGCAATCAGCCCCAGCATTTT. Combining the CDR3 with reference TRBV7-8 and TRBJ1-5 gives the whole variable domain GAGVSQSPRYKVAKRGQDVALRCDPISGHVSLFWYQQALGQGPEFLTYFQNEAQLDKSGLPSDRFFAERPEGSVSTLKIQRTQQEDSAVYLCASSLGIGDYSNQPQHFGDGTRLSIL.

J is TRBJ1-1 and V is TRBV7-8; no reliable D call. V was cut by 5 bases and J by 1 base, with 14 bases left in between. Germline loops: CDR1 SGHVS, CDR2 FQNEAQ. The CDR3 loop spans 15 amino acids. This chain's CDR3 is CASSPWARGNTEAFF. CDR3 DNA sequence: TGTGCCAGCAGCCCCTGGGCTCGGGGGAACACTGAAGCTTTCTTT.

The V and J genes are TRBV18 and TRBJ1-2, with 7 bases that match TRBD1. The CDR3 runs 15 residues. With V trimmed by 6 bases and J by 4 bases, 11 bases remained unmatched. Germline V gene sequence: CDR1 KGHSH, CDR2 LQKENI. CDR3 nucleotides: TGTGCCAGCTCTACGCCGGAGGGGGCGGGCTATGGCTACACCTTC. This encodes CASSTPEGAGYGYTF.

This clone came up once. The CDR3 loop is CASSFISFGSTDTQYF. As DNA, the CDR3 is TGTGCCAGCAGTTTTATTAGTTTTGGGAGCACAGATACGCAGTATTTT. The chain joins TRBV27 to TRBJ2-3, with no clear D. Germline V gene lookup returns CDR1 MNHEY and CDR2 SMNVEV (reference sequence). V lost 3 bases, J lost 0 bases, and 13 bases lay in between. The CDR3 sequence is 16 residues long.

In its sample, this clone was seen a few times. CDR3 nucleotide sequence: TGTGCCAGCAGTTTATTATTTACGGGATCACCCCTCCACTTT. This translates into CASSLLFTGSPLHF. The chain has TRBV7-3 and TRBJ1-6; D uncertain. Germline CDR1 SGHTA, CDR2 FQGTGA. This CDR3 comprises 14 residues. Trimming took off 6 bases at V and 10 bases at J, with 16 bases between the two ends.

This clone was seen only once. This sequence joins TRBV7-3 and TRBJ2-2, with 7 bases lining up with TRBD2. The CDR3 totals 14 residues. CDR1 and CDR2 from the germline V gene are SGHTA and FQGTGA. Germline trimming cut 6 bases from V and 6 bases from J; bases unmatched to any gene: 7. In nucleotides, the CDR3 is TGTGCCAGCAGAGCGGGGACTCTCGCCGGGGAGCTGTTTTTT. It translates to CASRAGTLAGELFF.

J is TRBJ2-3 and V is TRBV6-1, with 8 bases that match TRBD2. CDR3 length: 15 amino acids. CDR1 is MNHNS and CDR2 is SASEGT in the germline V gene. Unmatched junction bases numbered 3, after V lost 3 bases and J lost 1 base. The CDR3 region is CASSDMRGGTDTQYF. Here the CDR3 DNA reads TGTGCCAGCAGTGATATGCGGGGGGGCACAGATACGCAGTATTTT.

CDR3 sequence: CASRGWTKNIQYF. The CDR3 nucleotides read TGTGCCAGCAGAGGGTGGACAAAAAACATTCAGTACTTC. The chain employs TRBV7-9 and TRBJ2-4, with D tentatively TRBD1 (5 bases). This CDR3 spans 13 amino acids. In germline, CDR1 is SEHNR, CDR2 FQNEAQ (reference sequence). The germline V and J ends were trimmed by 6 bases and 4 bases, with 10 bases remaining between them.

The rearrangement joins TRBV6-1 to TRBJ2-7; the D is unclear. CDR3 length: 17 amino acids. Trimming cost V 3 bases and J 1 base, with 19 bases left between them. Germline lookup yields CDR1 MNHNS and CDR2 SASEGT. The CDR3, as DNA: TGTGCCAGCAGTGACGTAGAACGGCTACCACTATCCTACGAGCAGTACTTC. It translates to CASSDVERLPLSYEQYF.

The V and J genes are TRBV13 and TRBJ1-4; D remains ambiguous. Germline V lookup: CDR1 PRHDT, CDR2 FYEKMQ (reference sequence). The ends were cut back, 6 bases at V and 3 bases at J, with 14 bases in the middle. This CDR3 has 15 amino acids. The CDR3 DNA sequence: TGTGCCAGCAGACGGGAAGGCTTCTCTAATGAAAAACTGTTTTTT. As protein: CASRREGFSNEKLFF. Full variable domain (outside the CDR3, taken from reference TRBV13 and TRBJ1-4): AAGVIQSPRHLIKEKRETATLKCYPIPRHDTVYWYQQGPGQDPQFLISFYEKMQSDKGSIPDRFSAQQFSDYHSELNMSSLELGDSALYFCASRREGFSNEKLFFGSGTQLSVL.

This chain joins TRBV7-9 and TRBJ2-3; TRBD2 aligns across 10 bases. Germline values: CDR1 SEHNR, CDR2 FQNEAQ (reference sequence). V trimming: 6 bases; J trimming: 4 bases; junction bases outside the gene matches: 7. This CDR3 region has 15 residues. CDR3 coding DNA: TGTGCCAGCAGTCTAGCGGGGGTTGTTCCAGATACGCAGTATTTT. Translated: CASSLAGVVPDTQYF.

A note on this clone: Other DNA sequences within the sample encode an identical CDR3. The chain's CDR3 is CASSPRDRTYEQYF. Here the CDR3 DNA reads TGTGCCAGCAGCCCCCGGGACAGGACCTACGAGCAGTACTTC. The chain links TRBV7-9 to TRBJ2-7; 8 nucleotides line up with TRBD1. V dropped 5 bases and J dropped 2; count of bases not matched to a gene: 5. The germline V gene has CDR1 SEHNR and CDR2 FQNEAQ (reference sequence). The CDR3 sequence is 14 residues long.

Only a few counts were recorded for this clone. CDR3 in amino acids: CASSSIRGQGLYEQYF. Here the CDR3 DNA reads TGTGCCAGCAGCTCTATCCGGGGACAGGGACTCTACGAGCAGTACTTC. The V call is TRBV13, the J call TRBJ2-7; 9 bases fit TRBD1. CDR3 length: 16 residues. After removal of 4 bases from V and 3 bases from J, the junction contained 10 bases not matched to a gene. CDR1 is PRHDT and CDR2 is FYEKMQ in the germline V gene (reference sequence).

This sequence joins TRBV7-9 and TRBJ2-1; 11 nucleotides match TRBD1. CDR3 size: 14 residues. Germline V lookup: CDR1 SEHNR, CDR2 FQNEAQ (reference sequence). V lost 10 bases to trimming and J lost 10 bases; unmatched junction nucleotides: 12. The CDR3 sequence: CATLGQGARAEQFF. The CDR3 DNA reads as TGTGCCACACTAGGACAGGGGGCGCGGGCGGAGCAGTTCTTC.

The chain links TRBV10-2 to TRBJ2-7; D not resolved. The germline V gene has CDR1 WSHSY and CDR2 SAAADI. This CDR3 has 13 amino acids. V was trimmed by 4 bases and J by 1 base, leaving 8 bases between them. The CDR3 bases are TGCGCCAGCAGTGTAACAGCATCCTACGAGCAGTACTTC. It encodes CASSVTASYEQYF.

The chain combines TRBV27 with TRBJ2-2; D is unresolved. Trimming cost V 5 bases and J 2 bases, with 12 bases left between them. The CDR3 length is 15 residues. Germline CDR1 MNHEY, CDR2 SMNVEV (reference sequence). The CDR3 spells CASSPQTDNTGELFF. CDR3 coding DNA: TGTGCCAGCAGTCCCCAAACAGATAACACCGGGGAGCTGTTTTTT.

V usage is TRBV12-2 and J usage is TRBJ2-7; the tabulated D call, TRBD2, remains unverified against the DNA. TRBV12-2 is a pseudogene. The CDR3 is 18 residues long. In nucleotides, the CDR3 is TGTGCAAGTCGCTCCCCCCTCGTTGGTACGGGTAGGCTCCACGAGCAGTACTTC. Protein: CASRSPLVGTGRLHEQYF.